The clone carrying this TCR beta chain was seen a few times. Its matching antigen is unknown. What was amplified from RNA transcripts were TCR beta CDR3 regions. A set of HTBI primers served as the primers for a first-round RT-PCR of the TCR CDR3. Via MiXCR, TCRdb re-called the multiplex PCR reads, giving one row per CDR3 protein. The sample yields a few hundred thousand distinct CDR3 sequences, about 13% seen once. The data belong to a study of T cells in Graves' hyperthyroidism and ophthalmopathy. This CDR3 comprises 14 residues. V was clipped by 6 bases and J by 3 bases; unmatched bases: 3. CDR1 is MNHNS and CDR2 is SASEGT in the germline V gene. Findings and caveats of the study: Model output signaled ophthalmopathy a median around 5.9 months ahead of onset.

More than 9.5 ml fresh peripheral blood yielded the PBMCs. The receptor was derived from a woman aged 18-29 years with Graves' hyperthyroidism. The chain joins TRBV6-1 to TRBJ2-2; 8 bases match TRBD2. The sequencing input was blood. The CDR3 region is CASRPLADTGELFF. The CDR3 DNA sequence: TGTGCCAGCAGGCCACTAGCGGACACCGGGGAGCTGTTTTTT.